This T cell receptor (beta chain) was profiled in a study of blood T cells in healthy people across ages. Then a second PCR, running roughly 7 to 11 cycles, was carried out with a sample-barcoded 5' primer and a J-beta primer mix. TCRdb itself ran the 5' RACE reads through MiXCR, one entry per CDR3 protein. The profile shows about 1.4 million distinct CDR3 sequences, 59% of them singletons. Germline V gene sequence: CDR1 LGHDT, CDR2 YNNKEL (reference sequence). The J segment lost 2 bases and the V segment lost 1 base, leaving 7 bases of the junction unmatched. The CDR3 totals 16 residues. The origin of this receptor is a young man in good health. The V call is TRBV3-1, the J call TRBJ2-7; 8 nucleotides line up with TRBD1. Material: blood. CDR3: CASSQATGQGPYEQYF. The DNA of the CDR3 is TGTGCCAGCAGCCAAGCGACCGGACAGGGCCCCTACGAGCAGTACTTC.